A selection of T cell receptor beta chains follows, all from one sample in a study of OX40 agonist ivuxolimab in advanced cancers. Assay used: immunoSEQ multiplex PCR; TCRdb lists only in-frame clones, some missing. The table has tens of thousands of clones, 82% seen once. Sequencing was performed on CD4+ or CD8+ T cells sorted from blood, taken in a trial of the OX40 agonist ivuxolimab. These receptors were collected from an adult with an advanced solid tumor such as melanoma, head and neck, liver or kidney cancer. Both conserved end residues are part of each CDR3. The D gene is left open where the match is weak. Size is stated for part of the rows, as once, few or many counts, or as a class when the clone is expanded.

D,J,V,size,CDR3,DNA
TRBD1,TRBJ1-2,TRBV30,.,CAWSGDSHGYTF,TGTGCCTGGAGTGGGGACAGCCATGGCTACACCTTC
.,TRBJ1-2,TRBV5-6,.,CASSVGPGYTF,TGTGCCAGCAGCGTAGGACCTGGCTACACCTTC
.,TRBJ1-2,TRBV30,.,CAWQLGHLTGYTF,TGTGCCTGGCAGCTGGGACACCTCACTGGCTACACCTTC
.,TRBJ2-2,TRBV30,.,CAWSRRIGELFF,TGTGCCTGGAGCCGGAGGATCGGGGAGCTGTTTTTT
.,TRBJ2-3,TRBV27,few,CASSFFGRATNTDTQYF,TGTGCCAGCAGTTTTTTCGGCAGGGCAACGAACACAGATACGCAGTATTTT
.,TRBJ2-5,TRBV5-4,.,CASSLRRAAGGRETQYF,TGTGCCAGCAGCTTAAGGCGGGCGGCAGGGGGGCGAGAGACCCAGTACTTC
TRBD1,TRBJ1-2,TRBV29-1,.,CSVDERSGTGDYGYTF,TGCAGCGTTGACGAACGGAGCGGGACAGGGGACTATGGCTACACCTTC
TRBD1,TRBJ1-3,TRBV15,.,CATSSGQGKDTIYF,TGTGCCACCAGCAGCGGACAGGGGAAAGACACCATATATTTT
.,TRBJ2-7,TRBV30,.,CAWAQAGGTYEQYF,TGTGCCTGGGCACAGGCCGGTGGGACCTACGAGCAGTACTTC
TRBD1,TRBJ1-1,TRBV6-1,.,CASQLTGMNTEAFF,TGTGCCAGCCAACTGACAGGGATGAACACTGAAGCTTTCTTT
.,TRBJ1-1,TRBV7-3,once,CASSLQPGPGATEAFF,TGTGCCAGCAGCCTCCAACCGGGCCCTGGTGCGACTGAAGCTTTCTTT
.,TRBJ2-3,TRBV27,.,CASMTGYPTDTQYF,TGTGCCAGCATGACAGGCTACCCCACAGATACGCAGTATTTT
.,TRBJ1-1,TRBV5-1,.,CASSLVGKNTEAFF,TGCGCCAGCAGCTTGGTAGGAAAGAACACTGAAGCTTTCTTT
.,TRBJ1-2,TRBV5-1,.,CASSELTPDYGYTF,TGCGCCAGCAGCGAGTTGACACCTGACTATGGCTACACCTTC
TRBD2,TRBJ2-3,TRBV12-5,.,CASGGGLAGGSTDTQYF,TGTGCTAGTGGTGGGGGACTAGCGGGGGGGAGCACAGATACGCAGTATTTT
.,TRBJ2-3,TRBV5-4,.,CASSFAAGANTDTQYF,TGTGCCAGCAGCTTTGCTGCGGGGGCCAACACAGATACGCAGTATTTT
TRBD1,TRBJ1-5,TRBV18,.,CASSHGTGDQPQHF,TGTGCCAGCTCCCACGGGACAGGGGATCAGCCCCAGCATTTT
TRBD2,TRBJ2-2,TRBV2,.,CASSASSGGELFF,TGTGCCAGCAGTGCGTCTAGCGGGGGGGAGCTGTTTTTT
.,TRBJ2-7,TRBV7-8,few,CASSQGRAYEQYF,TGTGCCAGCAGCCAGGGGCGGGCTTACGAGCAGTACTTC